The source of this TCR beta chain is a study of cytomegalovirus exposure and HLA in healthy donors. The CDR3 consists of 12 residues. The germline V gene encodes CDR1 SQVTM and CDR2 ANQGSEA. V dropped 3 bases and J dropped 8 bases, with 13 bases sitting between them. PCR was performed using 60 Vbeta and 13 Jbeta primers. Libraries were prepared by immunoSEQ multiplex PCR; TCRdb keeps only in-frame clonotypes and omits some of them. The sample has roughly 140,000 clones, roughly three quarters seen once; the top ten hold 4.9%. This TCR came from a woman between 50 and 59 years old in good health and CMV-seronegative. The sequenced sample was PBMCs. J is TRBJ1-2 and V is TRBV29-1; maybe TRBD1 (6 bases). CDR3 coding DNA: TGCAGCGTTGACCCAGGGGAGAAAGGCTACACCTTC. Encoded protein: CSVDPGEKGYTF. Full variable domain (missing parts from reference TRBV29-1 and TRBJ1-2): SAVISQKPSRDICQRGTSLTIQCQVDSQVTMMFWYRQQPGQSLTLIATANQGSEATYESGFVIDKFPISRPNLTFSTLTVSNMSPEDSSIYLCSVDPGEKGYTFGSGTRLTVV.